This T cell receptor beta chain comes out of a study of blood T cell repertoires in COVID-19. Overall study: COVID-19 samples from acute and convalescent phases originated in the United States, Italy and Spain. PBMCs, B-cell-depleted T cells, or T cells were the source of the cDNA or gDNA that made up the material.

Assay: immunoSEQ multiplex PCR; the TCRdb copy retains only in-frame clones and omits some. The sample records 150,000 to 200,000 clones, around 77% being singletons. This CDR3 region has 14 residues. CDR1 MNHNS and CDR2 SASEGT come from the germline V gene. With V trimmed by 2 bases and J by 10 bases, 5 bases remained unmatched. The TCR was taken from a man aged 65-85 years with active or convalescent COVID-19. Sequenced input: peripheral blood. The chain couples TRBV6-1 to TRBJ2-2, with 9 bases matching TRBD2. The CDR3 DNA follows: TGTGCCAGCAGTGAATCGGGACTAGCTGCGGAGCTGTTTTTT. Residues: CASSESGLAAELFF.